The next 19 T cell receptor beta chains were all read from a single sample in a study of T-cell reconstitution after alpha-beta-depleted transplantation in children. The TCRbeta library was prepared with unique molecular identifiers. MiXCR, applied by TCRdb to the PCR reads, yields one record per CDR3 protein. The sample yields about 290,000 distinct CDR3 sequences, about 9.5% seen once. The sequences come from PBMCs, collected before TCRalphabeta/CD19-depleted stem cell transplant. All receptors derive from a boy younger than two with acute myeloid leukemia, due to receive a stem cell transplant.

This clonotype has a count of ten or more. This rearrangement joins TRBV6-6 to TRBJ1-2; no reliable D call. Trimming cost V 0 bases and J 7 bases, with 3 bases left between them. Germline values: CDR1 MNHNY, CDR2 SVGAGI (reference sequence). This CDR3 region has 11 residues. The CDR3 reads CASSYSIGYTF. In DNA, the CDR3 is TGTGCCAGCAGTTACTCGATTGGCTACACCTTC.

This clonotype was picked up many times. The V call is TRBV5-1, the J call TRBJ1-2, with 11 bases that match TRBD1. The CDR3 totals 15 residues. The germline V gene encodes CDR1 SGHRS and CDR2 YFSETQ. V shed 4 bases, J shed 4 bases, and the junction held 6 bases outside the gene matches. CDR3 in amino acids: CASSVRDRGIYGYTF. CDR3 DNA: TGCGCCAGCAGCGTCCGGGACAGGGGGATCTATGGCTACACCTTC.

This clonotype was detected many times. This chain connects TRBV7-2 to TRBJ2-7, with 13 bases identical to TRBD2. The CDR3 is 15 amino acids. The V and J ends lost 5 bases and 3 bases, in that order; junction bases with no gene match: 4. Germline CDR1 and CDR2: SGHTA and FQGNSA. The CDR3 spells CASSNGLAGVYEQYF. The CDR3, as DNA: TGTGCCAGCAGCAATGGACTAGCGGGAGTCTACGAGCAGTACTTC.

This clonotype was seen at least ten times. V and J are TRBV6-5 and TRBJ2-7; TRBD1 might be the D (6 bases). Germline CDR1 is MNHEY and CDR2 is SVGAGI. Deletions cut 4 bases from V and 3 bases from J, with 13 bases between. The CDR3 covers 14 residues. This CDR3 reads CASSWGHLGYEQYF. CDR3 coding DNA: TGTGCCAGCAGTTGGGGACACTTGGGCTACGAGCAGTACTTC.

This clonotype has more than one count but fewer than ten. The CDR3 DNA is TGTGCCAGCAGACAGGACAGCCCGTCTGGGGCCAACGTCCTGACTTTC. Translated: CASRQDSPSGANVLTF. V usage is TRBV7-9 and J usage is TRBJ2-6; the D gene is possibly TRBD1 (6 bases). Deletions cut 6 bases from V and 1 base from J, with 13 bases between. Germline V lookup: CDR1 SEHNR, CDR2 FQNEAQ (reference sequence). This CDR3 region has 16 residues.

This clonotype was observed many times. The J gene is TRBJ2-7, the V gene TRBV28; D unclear. The ends were cut back, 4 bases at V and 3 bases at J, with 19 bases in the middle. The CDR3 is 16 residues long. Germline CDR1 reads MDHEN; CDR2 reads SYDVKM. CDR3 protein: CASSSGPGWGYYEQYF. CDR3 in DNA: TGTGCCAGCAGTTCGGGCCCCGGTTGGGGTTACTACGAGCAGTACTTC.

This clonotype was seen at least ten times. CDR3 amino acids: CASRTSGGSLRKETQYF. CDR3 coding DNA: TGCGCCAGCCGGACTAGCGGGGGGAGCCTCCGGAAAGAGACCCAGTACTTC. V is TRBV5-1 and J is TRBJ2-5, with 14 bases that match TRBD2. The CDR3 loop spans 17 amino acids. Germline CDR1 SGHRS, CDR2 YFSETQ. The V segment lost 7 bases and the J segment 3 bases; nucleotides outside the gene matches: 11.

This clonotype was counted ten times or more. V and J are TRBV24-1 and TRBJ1-5; tentatively, D is TRBD1 (6 bases). With 3 bases removed from V and 3 bases from J, the gap between germline ends came to 14 bases. CDR3 length: 16 residues. Germline CDR1 is KGHDR and CDR2 is SFDVKD. The CDR3 protein is CATSDTTGTINQPQHF. In DNA, the CDR3 is TGTGCCACCAGTGATACTACCGGGACAATCAATCAGCCCCAGCATTTT.

This clonotype was found many times. This chain joins TRBV27 and TRBJ2-7; 12 bases agree with TRBD2. CDR1 is MNHEY and CDR2 is SMNVEV in the germline V gene (reference sequence). V gave up 4 bases and J gave up 2 bases; unmatched junction bases: 3. The CDR3 totals 15 residues. The CDR3 here is CASSWASGRAYEQYF. The CDR3 DNA follows: TGTGCCAGCAGTTGGGCTAGCGGGAGGGCCTACGAGCAGTACTTC.

This clonotype was recorded many times. This chain uses TRBV18 with TRBJ2-1; 8 bases match TRBD1. The germline V gene encodes CDR1 KGHSH and CDR2 LQKENI. The CDR3 has 12 amino acids. V was pared by 3 bases and J by 15 bases, with 7 bases of the junction left unmatched. As DNA, the CDR3 is TGTGCCAGCTCACCGGCGGACAGGGCAATGTTCTTC. Amino acids: CASSPADRAMFF.

This clonotype was found many times. V gene TRBV3-1 combines with J gene TRBJ2-7; 13 nucleotides line up with TRBD2. The ends lost 4 bases at V and 3 bases at J; junction bases unmatched: 3. Germline V CDR1 and CDR2: LGHDT, YNNKEL (reference sequence). The CDR3 is 15 amino acids. In DNA, the CDR3 is TGTGCCAGCAGCCTAAGACTAGCGGGGGGCTACGAGCAGTACTTC. Its translation: CASSLRLAGGYEQYF.

This clonotype was seen ten or more times. The chain has TRBV4-2 and TRBJ2-7; D is unclear. This CDR3 is built from 13 residues. V lost 4 bases, J lost 6 bases, and 13 bases lay in between. Germline CDR1 LGHNA, CDR2 YNFKEQ. The CDR3 DNA reads TGTGCCAGCAGCCTAACCTGGACGGTCGAGCAGTACTTC. Its protein is CASSLTWTVEQYF.

The chain carries TRBV25-1 and TRBJ2-7, with 8 nucleotides matching TRBD1. After removal of 1 base from V and 3 bases from J, the junction contained 5 bases not matched to a gene. This CDR3 is 15 amino acids long. The germline V gene has CDR1 MGHDK and CDR2 SYGVNS. CDR3: CASSELGTGGYEQYF. CDR3 bases: TGTGCCAGCAGTGAATTAGGGACAGGTGGCTACGAGCAGTACTTC.

This clonotype has just a few counts. The J gene is TRBJ1-5, the V gene TRBV20-1; D not resolved. The CDR3 has 13 amino acids. Trimming took off 3 bases at V and 3 bases at J, with 9 bases between the two ends. The V gene's germline CDR1 is DFQATT and CDR2 SNEGSKA (reference sequence). CDR3 protein: CSASPRINQPQHF. The CDR3 DNA follows: TGCAGTGCTAGTCCACGAATCAATCAGCCCCAGCATTTT.

The rearrangement joins TRBV12-3 or TRBV12-4 to TRBJ2-5; the D is unclear. The germline V and J ends were trimmed by 3 bases and 5 bases, with 16 bases remaining between them. This CDR3 comprises 15 residues. CDR3 loop: CASSFSRDTRETQYF. The CDR3 DNA is TGTGCCAGCAGTTTTTCCCGCGACACGCGGGAGACCCAGTACTTC.

This clonotype was observed many times. The chain joins TRBV7-9 to TRBJ2-5; either TRBD1 or TRBD2 may supply D (5 bases each). CDR1 and CDR2 from the germline V gene are SEHNR and FQNEAQ (reference sequence). V lost 5 bases to trimming and J lost 0 bases, with 16 bases between them. The CDR3 is 16 amino acids. As DNA, the CDR3 is TGTGCCAGCAGCCCCGGGTGGGACCCGTACCAAGAGACCCAGTACTTC. It specifies CASSPGWDPYQETQYF. The entire variable domain, with the rest obtained from reference TRBV7-9 and TRBJ2-5, is as follows: DTGVSQNPRHKITKRGQNVTFRCDPISEHNRLYWYRQTLGQGPEFLTYFQNEAQLEKSRLLSDRFSAERPKGSFSTLEIQRTEQGDSAMYLCASSPGWDPYQETQYFGPGTRLLVL.

This clonotype has a count of ten or more. The V call is TRBV12-3 or TRBV12-4, the J call TRBJ2-1; 7 bases are shared with TRBD2. V was clipped by 6 bases and J by 0 bases; unmatched bases: 17. The CDR3 contains 19 residues. The CDR3 bases are TGTGCCAGCAGACGGGTATCAGGACTAGTAGGGGACTCCTACAATGAGCAGTTCTTC. Translated, it gives CASRRVSGLVGDSYNEQFF.

This clonotype was found many times. The V and J genes are TRBV9 and TRBJ2-5; 9 positions match TRBD2. V lost 1 base, J lost 4 bases, and 2 bases stayed unmatched. The germline gives CDR1 SGDLS, CDR2 YYNGEE. CDR3 length: 14 amino acids. DNA for the CDR3: TGTGCCAGCAGCGTAAATAGCGGGAGAGAGACCCAGTACTTC. Residues: CASSVNSGRETQYF.

The sample holds many counts of this clonotype. CDR3 DNA sequence: TGTGCCATCAGTGAGTGGGGATACAATGAGCAGTTCTTC. This codes for CAISEWGYNEQFF. V usage is TRBV10-3 and J usage is TRBJ2-1; no clear D gene. Germline V lookup: CDR1 ENHRY, CDR2 SYGVKD. Trimming stripped 1 base from V and 4 bases from J, with 5 bases between. The length of the CDR3 is 13 residues.